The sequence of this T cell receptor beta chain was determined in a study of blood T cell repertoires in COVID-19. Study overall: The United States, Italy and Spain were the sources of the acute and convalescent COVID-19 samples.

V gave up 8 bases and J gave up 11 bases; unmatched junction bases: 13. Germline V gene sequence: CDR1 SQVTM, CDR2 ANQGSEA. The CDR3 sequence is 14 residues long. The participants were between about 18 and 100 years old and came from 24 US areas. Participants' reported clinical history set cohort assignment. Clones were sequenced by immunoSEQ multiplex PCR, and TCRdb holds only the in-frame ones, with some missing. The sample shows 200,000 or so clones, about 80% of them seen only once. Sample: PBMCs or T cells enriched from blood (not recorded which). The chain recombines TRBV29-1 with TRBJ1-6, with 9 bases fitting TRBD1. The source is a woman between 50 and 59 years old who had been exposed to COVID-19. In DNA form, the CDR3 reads TGCAGCTGGGACAGGGAGAGGCTTAGGGCACCCCTCCACTTT. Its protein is CSWDRERLRAPLHF.